This T cell receptor (beta chain) appears in the sequencing data of a study of blood T cell repertoires in COVID-19. Profiled with immunoSEQ multiplex PCR; TCRdb holds only in-frame clones, not every one. This sample carries 200,000 to 300,000 clones, 83% of them seen once, and the ten largest clones take more than 5%. This CDR3 comprises 14 residues. Germline assignment: CDR1 SGHAT and CDR2 FQNNGV. V gave up 5 bases and J gave up 2 bases; unmatched junction bases: 5. This clone was counted only a few times. The source of this sequence is a human donor in a cohort sampled during active COVID-19. The sequenced sample was peripheral blood. V gene TRBV11-2 combines with J gene TRBJ1-2; TRBD1 matches at 7 bases. CDR3: CASSPMDRNYGYTF. The DNA for the CDR3 is TGTGCCAGCAGCCCAATGGACAGGAACTATGGCTACACCTTC.